Listed here are 8 T cell receptor beta chains from one sample, sequenced in a study of naive and memory T cell subsets. General study points: Especially in CD8 cells, naive repertoires contained a few larger clonotypes, possibly CD45RA-re-expressing memory cells.

What these receptors recognize is not known. Two oligonucleotides, mixed equimolar, formed the beta constant-region primer covering TRBC1 and TRBC2. Nested alpha and beta constant-region primers with the SP2 primer drove four PCR rounds on ligated cDNA. TCRdb re-called the UMI-ligation and nested PCR reads with MiXCR, one entry per CDR3 protein. The sample consists of 120,000 to 150,000 distinct CDR3 sequences, under 25% of them appearing once. The sequenced sample consisted of naive CD4+ T cells from blood. The origin of the receptors is a human donor in good health.

The chain employs TRBV28 and TRBJ2-5; 15 positions agree with TRBD2. V shed 6 bases and J 3 bases; nucleotides not matched to a gene: 8. The CDR3 runs to 17 residues. Germline CDR1 and CDR2: MDHEN and SYDVKM. The CDR3 DNA is TGTGCCAGCAGCTCCGGGACTAGCGGGAGGAGGGAAGAGACCCAGTACTTC. It yields the protein CASSSGTSGRREETQYF.

This clonotype occurred a few times. The chain joins TRBV18 to TRBJ1-4, with no clear D. Per germline, CDR1 KGHSH and CDR2 LQKENI. The length of the CDR3 is 12 residues. V was shortened by 3 bases and J by 7 bases, with 6 bases between the two germline ends. CDR3 sequence: CASSPLGEKLFF. CDR3 sequence (DNA): TGTGCCAGCTCACCCCTCGGTGAAAAACTGTTTTTT.

The chain has TRBV25-1 and TRBJ1-2, with TRBD1 identical over 7 bases. The CDR3 covers 13 residues. The J segment lost 7 bases and the V segment lost 2 bases, leaving 4 bases of the junction unmatched. The germline V gene encodes CDR1 MGHDK and CDR2 SYGVNS. CDR3 coding DNA: TGTGCCAGCAGTGAAAGGGACAGCCGTGGCTACACCTTC. Amino acid sequence: CASSERDSRGYTF.

The chain recombines TRBV5-1 with TRBJ1-2; maybe TRBD1 (5 bases). This CDR3 contains 14 residues. Germline V gene sequence: CDR1 SGHRS, CDR2 YFSETQ. With 0 bases removed from V and 4 bases from J, the gap between germline ends came to 10 bases. The CDR3 protein is CASSLDRGSYGYTF. CDR3 nucleotides: TGCGCCAGCAGCTTGGATAGGGGAAGCTATGGCTACACCTTC.

The V gene is TRBV4-1, the J gene TRBJ2-1, with 7 bases aligning to TRBD2. V was pared by 1 base and J by 2 bases, with 8 bases of the junction left unmatched. The CDR3 totals 17 residues. The germline V gene has CDR1 MGHRA and CDR2 YSYEKL. CDR3 sequence: CASSQGGGRRTYNEQFF. The CDR3 DNA reads as TGCGCCAGCAGCCAAGGGGGCGGGAGAAGAACCTACAATGAGCAGTTCTTC.

The chain uses TRBV5-1 and TRBJ2-7; TRBD1 matches at 10 bases. In germline, CDR1 is SGHRS, CDR2 YFSETQ. V was clipped by 1 base and J by 7 bases; unmatched bases: 5. The length of the CDR3 is 14 residues. The CDR3 DNA follows: TGCGCCAGCAGCTTGTCGGGGACAGGGGTAGAGCAGTACTTC. This translates into CASSLSGTGVEQYF.

The chain links TRBV20-1 to TRBJ2-1; no clear D. The length of the CDR3 is 13 residues. CDR1 and CDR2 from the germline V gene are DFQATT and SNEGSKA (reference sequence). The CDR3 DNA reads as TGCAGCGCGGTGGCAGATTCCTACAATGAGCAGTTCTTC. This translates into CSAVADSYNEQFF.

This clonotype has more than one count but fewer than ten. A read error may account for a junction end that differs from germline. The chain combines TRBV18 with TRBJ2-5; TRBD1 or TRBD2 may be the D gene (5 bases each). This CDR3 has 16 amino acids. In germline, CDR1 is KGHSH, CDR2 LQKENI. CDR3 region: CARSPQRGTGQETQYF. The CDR3, as DNA: TGTGCCAGATCACCTCAACGGGGCACAGGACAAGAGACCCAGTACTTC.